Sequencing of this TCR beta chain was carried out in a study of cytomegalovirus exposure and HLA in healthy donors (dated by TCRdb to about 2017). At the level of the whole study: An earlier analysis of about 530 of the donors reported 276 Gb of sequence data and some 110 million unique TCR beta sequences obtained from roughly 170 million T cells. Typing coverage differed by locus: A, B, C, DRB1 and DQB1 were typed in about 620-640 donors, DQA1 in about 550, DPA1 in 606, and DPB1 in 450 to 490. In a later analysis, previously published TCR beta repertoires from 550 to 700 donors were re-analyzed and high-resolution HLA genotyping was added so that TCR occurrence patterns could be studied. To predict cytomegalovirus infection status, the study combined high-throughput TCR immunosequencing, statistical association of individual TCRs with disease status, and machine learning. Every repertoire in the discovery cohort had been generated on one and the same sequencing platform. An earlier analysis of around 580 of the donors used high-throughput TCR beta sequencing to judge whether each TCR beta V gene segment behaved as functional or pseudogenic. A few DR-DQ haplotypes were treated as single units for association and clustering because of strong linkage in the cohort. On average, roughly 200,000 unique TCR beta nucleotide sequences were sequenced per donor among several hundred genotyped donors of the cohort, with roughly 18% of those sequences being non-productive. In the later analysis, no new phenotypic data were used to find candidate immune exposures; instead, reliance was placed on TCR beta sequences and their occurrence across donors. An early release covering around 630 HLA-typed donors comprised 300 to 350 gigabases of sequencing data and around 86 million unique TCR sequences. Besides the first cohort of 500 to 700 subjects, a separate validation cohort made up of 90 to 150 different subjects was used. A later genetic analysis used genome-wide SNP genotypes for about three fifths of the 666 donors, treating that subset as a discovery cohort. Class I and class II HLA loci were covered by the typing at four-digit resolution. Using immunosequencing, the study profiled T cell repertoires from approximately 700 subjects and related those repertoires to cytomegalovirus serostatus. The genetic ancestry cluster associated with self-reported Caucasian donors included about 81% of the 350 to 500 genotyped donors. Donor age, sex, ethnicity and CMV serostatus were compiled together with the repertoire data. The study was designed to test whether signatures of past pathogen exposure could be identified by cataloging public T cell receptors.

For this chain, trimming is 2 bases at the V end and 5 bases at the J end, and the number of junction bases without a gene match is 5. The CDR3 numbers 15 residues from cysteine through phenylalanine. CDR3 DNA only is kept here, 45 bases in frame from base 1. CDR1 KGHSH and CDR2 LQKENI were looked up in the germline V gene. What the authors observed across the whole study: Sequencing depth was assumed to be roughly uniform across donors in the presence/absence analyses, though that assumption may not hold. A further reported finding was that TCR beta sequences accurately predicted the HLA-A and HLA-B alleles for most subjects in the first cohort. According to a later analysis, most CMV-associated TCR beta chains appeared to be HLA-restricted, and the HLA associations seemed to be driven largely by CMV exposure. In a later analysis, TCR association rates were found to vary across HLA loci, with the most associated TCRs seen for DRB1 alleles and the fewest for HLA-C alleles. Compared with equally common non-associated chains, HLA-associated TCR beta chains in a later analysis were more clonally expanded and had lower generation probabilities. A group of highly shared sequence variants was considered likely to be a technical artifact of the sequencing pipeline. Linkage disequilibrium might explain the correlated functional status among segregating V segments, but an unknown experimental factor could not be excluded. Some IMGT-functional V segments, including TRBV6-2 and TRBV6-3, could not be told apart with the 87-base-pair reads, so those segments were excluded. The classifier was reported to diagnose cytomegalovirus status with high specificity and sensitivity in both the original and validation cohorts. When HLA alleles, especially DR and DQ, strongly co-occurred, TCR associations were difficult to assign to individual alleles. This cohort had only TCR beta chains sequenced, and the lack of alpha or paired-chain data limited which features could be detected. Because some donors lacked HLA typing at each locus, the association tests relied only on the typed subset. Three of the identified cytomegalovirus-associated TCR beta chains were confirmed in vitro to be specific for cytomegalovirus antigens. Because counts were too low, about 17 rarely observed V segments, including chromosome 9 orphons, were excluded from the earlier analysis of 587 of the donors. In a later genetic analysis, fewer N-insertions in productive TCRs were reported among donors in an Asian-associated ancestry cluster than the roughly 700-donor mean. The authors suggested that the approach could potentially be extended to other disease states and immunological phenotypes. The study listed 150 to 200 TCR beta chains as associated with cytomegalovirus. A later analysis reported that several top co-occurrence clusters appeared linked to parvovirus B19, influenza, CMV and Epstein-Barr virus. In a later genetic analysis, a missense DCLRE1C variant was associated with V-gene and J-gene trimming of TCR beta chains, and the association was replicated in an independent cohort. Most TCR sequences were seen in very few donors, while some public TCRs were found in many individuals. CMV serostatus was the only immune exposure information available for the cohort. In a later analysis, 16,951 TCR beta sequences were associated with specific HLA alleles at a false discovery rate of 0.05. In an earlier analysis of 587 of the donors, most TCR beta V segments were observed in productive rearrangements about 90% or about 30% of the time, broadly matching IMGT annotations.

Remarks on this clone: Its antigen has not been determined. Qualities for individual bases were not recorded, and no much larger clone is one base off.

Library preparation employed the immunoSEQ multiplex PCR assay. For the multiplex PCR, a mixture combining 60 forward primers for TCR Vbeta segments and 13 reverse primers for TCR Jbeta segments was used. The CDR3 region of rearranged TCR beta genes was amplified from genomic DNA by a multiplex PCR assay. The amplified TCR beta libraries were sequenced on the Illumina HiSeq System as 87-base-pair reads. As for how the authors treated the data: A later analysis tallied tens of millions of unique TCR beta chains across the 666 repertoires, and 10 million to 11 million of those chains were shared by two or more donors. To remove PCR and sequencing errors, raw reads were error-corrected and collapsed into unique sequences using a nearest-neighbor algorithm that merged closely related sequences. V, D and J gene segments were assigned by aligning CDR3 sequences to IMGT reference sequences. For a sequence to be retained, a match of at least six nucleotides to both a V gene segment and a J gene segment was required. Rearrangements were classified as productive when the CDR3 lacked stop codons and remained in frame with V and J, and all other rearrangements were classified as non-productive. Following IMGT convention, CDR3 was defined as the stretch from the second conserved V-encoded cysteine to the conserved J-encoded phenylalanine. In an earlier analysis of around 540 of the donors, sequences lacking an unambiguous match to a single V gene segment were excluded. In an earlier analysis of several hundred of the donors, V segments were called functional above 56.7% productive rearrangements and were called segregating when the between-donor standard deviation exceeded 5%. A statistical classification framework was built for diagnosing cytomegalovirus status from the catalog of TCR beta chain sequences. In a later analysis, V and J genes were assigned by comparing TCR nucleotide sequences against IMGT/GENE-DB human TR gene sequences. Using the TCRdist pipeline, a later analysis assigned CDR3 sequences along with most-parsimonious VDJ recombination scenarios. In a later analysis, each TCR beta chain was defined by its CDR3 amino acid sequence together with its V-gene family, and reads lacking a unique V-gene family were excluded. As a way to deal with suspected cross-contamination and a sequencing artifact, a later analysis dropped 500 to 700 nucleotide sequences that were highly shared and had low generation probability. A later analysis calculated a clonal expansion index for each public chain from normalized within-repertoire ranks of inferred template counts. A later analysis computed generation probabilities with a VDJ recombination model fitted to out-of-frame rearrangements, and checked the results against IGoR. In a later analysis, hypergeometric tests were used to score TCR-TCR, TCR-HLA and TCR-CMV co-occurrence, with a repertoire-size bias correction applied to TCR pairs. A later analysis estimated false discovery rates by permuting HLA or CMV assignments 20 times. In a later analysis, co-occurring TCRs were grouped with DBSCAN, and TCRdist sequence similarity was added when clustering was performed within HLA-allele-positive subsets. For co-occurrence clustering, repertoires with fewer than 30,000 or more than 120,000 public chains were excluded, along with a handful of repertoires with anomalous nucleotide sharing. Imported from immuneACCESS, the table was reduced by TCRdb to in-frame sequences with V and J called. These copies leave out some clones; in studies compared against another copy, an unresolved V gene accounts for under half, and the cause of the remainder is not known. V, J and clone size were drawn from that table, and D and trimming were deduced from the DNA. The sample has 150,000 to 200,000 clones on record, 60% to 80% of them singletons. The top ten clonotypes cover around 15% of the sample.

The cohort was made up of approximately 700 healthy bone marrow donors. At the time of sampling, all cohort members were nominally healthy, though unrecorded immune exposures were likely present. The donor tested CMV seropositive, placing the donor among the 250 to 350 seropositive members of the cohort. Every donor gave a peripheral blood sample, and the peripheral blood mononuclear cells from that sample were used for TCR beta sequencing. Genomic DNA extraction from the blood cell samples was performed with the Qiagen DNeasy Blood Extraction Kit. Sequencing input: PBMCs. This TCR came from a man aged 50 to 59 in good health and CMV-seropositive. This chain is built from TRBV18 and TRBJ2-2; 7 bases in between match TRBD2. The DNA sequence is as follows: TGTGCCAGCTCACCAAGCCCCGGGGGGACCGGGGAGCTGTTTTTT. The resulting protein is CASSPSPGGTGELFF.